This T cell receptor (beta chain) came from a study of cytomegalovirus exposure and HLA in healthy donors. Study overall: Ancestry clustering placed 81% of roughly 400 genotyped donors in the Caucasian-associated cluster.

General study findings and limits: Upon later analysis, HLA-associated TCR beta chains proved more clonally expanded than other, equally common chains. TCR beta chains numbering more than 150 were designated cytomegalovirus-associated.

V lost 8 bases to trimming and J lost 5 bases, with 9 bases between them. Germline values: CDR1 MNHEY, CDR2 SVGAGI. The CDR3 has 12 residues. Researchers ran the PCR with 60 Vbeta and 13 Jbeta primers. Some clones are missing from TCRdb's copy, which holds only in-frame ones; the method was immunoSEQ multiplex PCR. Of approximately 140,000 clones in the sample, roughly 79% were seen once. Remarks on this clone: Its antigen is not identified.

This receptor was identified in a woman between 50 and 59 years old in good health and CMV-seronegative. The sample taken for sequencing was PBMCs. This chain joins TRBV6-5 and TRBJ2-2; D perhaps matches TRBD2 (5 bases). This chain's CDR3 is CASVSGTGELFF. The CDR3 DNA is TGTGCCAGCGTATCGGGAACCGGGGAGCTGTTTTTT.